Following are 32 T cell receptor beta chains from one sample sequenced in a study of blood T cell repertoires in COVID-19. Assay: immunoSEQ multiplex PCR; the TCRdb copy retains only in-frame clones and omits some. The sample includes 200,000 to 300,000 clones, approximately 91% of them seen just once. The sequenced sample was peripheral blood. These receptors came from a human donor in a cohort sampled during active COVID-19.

The CDR3 sequence is CASSFPTGRDYEQYF. CDR3 sequence (DNA): TGTGCCAGCAGTTTCCCCACTGGCAGGGACTACGAGCAGTACTTC. This chain joins TRBV28 and TRBJ2-7, with D tentatively TRBD1 (5 bases). CDR1 is MDHEN, CDR2 SYDVKM, per germline. The length of the CDR3 is 15 residues. V dropped 3 bases and J dropped 3 bases, with 15 bases sitting between them.

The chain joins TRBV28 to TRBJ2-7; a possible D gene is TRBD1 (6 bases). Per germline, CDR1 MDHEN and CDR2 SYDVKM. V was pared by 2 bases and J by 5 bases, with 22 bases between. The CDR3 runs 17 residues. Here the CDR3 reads CASSLNRVRTGRDEQYF. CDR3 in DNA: TGTGCCAGCAGTTTAAACAGGGTAAGAACAGGTCGGGACGAGCAGTACTTC.

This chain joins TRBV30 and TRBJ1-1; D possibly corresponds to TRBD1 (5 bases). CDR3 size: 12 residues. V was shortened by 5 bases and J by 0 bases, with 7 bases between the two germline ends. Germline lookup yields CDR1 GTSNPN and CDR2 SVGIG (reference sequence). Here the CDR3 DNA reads TGTGCCTGGGGGGCCTTGAACACTGAAGCTTTCTTT. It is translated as CAWGALNTEAFF.

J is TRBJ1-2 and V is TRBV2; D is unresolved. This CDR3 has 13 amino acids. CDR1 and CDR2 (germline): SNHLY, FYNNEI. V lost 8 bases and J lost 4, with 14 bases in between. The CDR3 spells CASLEEGFYGYTF. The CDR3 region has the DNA TGTGCCAGCTTGGAAGAGGGCTTCTATGGCTACACCTTC.

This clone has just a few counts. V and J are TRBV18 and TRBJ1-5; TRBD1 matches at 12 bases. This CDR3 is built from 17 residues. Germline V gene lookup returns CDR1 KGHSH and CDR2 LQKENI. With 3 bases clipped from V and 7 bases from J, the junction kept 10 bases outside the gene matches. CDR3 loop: CASSPSRDRGRRQPQHF. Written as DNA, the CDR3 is TGTGCCAGCTCACCTTCCCGGGACAGGGGGCGACGACAGCCCCAGCATTTT.

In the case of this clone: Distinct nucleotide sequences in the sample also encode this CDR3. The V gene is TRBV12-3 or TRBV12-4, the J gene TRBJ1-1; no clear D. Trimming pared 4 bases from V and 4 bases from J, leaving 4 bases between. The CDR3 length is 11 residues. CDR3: CASSSGTEAFF. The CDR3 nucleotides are TGTGCCAGCAGTTCGGGCACTGAAGCTTTCTTT.

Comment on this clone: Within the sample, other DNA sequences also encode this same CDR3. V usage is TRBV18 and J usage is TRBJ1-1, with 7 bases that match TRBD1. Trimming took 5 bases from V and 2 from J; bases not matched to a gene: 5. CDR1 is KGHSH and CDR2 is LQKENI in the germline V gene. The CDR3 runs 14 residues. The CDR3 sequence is CASSLDRANTEAFF. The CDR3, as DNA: TGTGCCAGCTCATTAGACAGGGCTAACACTGAAGCTTTCTTT.

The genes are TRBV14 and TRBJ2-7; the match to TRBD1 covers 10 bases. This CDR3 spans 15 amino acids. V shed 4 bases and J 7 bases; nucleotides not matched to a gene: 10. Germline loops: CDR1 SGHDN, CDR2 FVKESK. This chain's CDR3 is CASSLGQGKRREQYF. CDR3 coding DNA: TGTGCCAGCAGCCTGGGACAGGGGAAAAGGAGGGAGCAGTACTTC.

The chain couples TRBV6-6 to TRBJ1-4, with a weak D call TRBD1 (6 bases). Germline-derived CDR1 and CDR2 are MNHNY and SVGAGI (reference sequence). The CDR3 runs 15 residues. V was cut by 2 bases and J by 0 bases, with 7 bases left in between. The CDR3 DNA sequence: TGTGCCAGCAGTTACCGACAGGCAACTAATGAAAAACTGTTTTTT. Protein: CASSYRQATNEKLFF.

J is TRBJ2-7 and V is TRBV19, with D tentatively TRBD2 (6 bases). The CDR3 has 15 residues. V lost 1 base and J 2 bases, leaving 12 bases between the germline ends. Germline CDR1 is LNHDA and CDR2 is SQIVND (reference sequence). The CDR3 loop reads CASSIGLAIPYEQYF. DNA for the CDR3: TGTGCCAGTAGTATAGGGCTAGCGATCCCCTACGAGCAGTACTTC.

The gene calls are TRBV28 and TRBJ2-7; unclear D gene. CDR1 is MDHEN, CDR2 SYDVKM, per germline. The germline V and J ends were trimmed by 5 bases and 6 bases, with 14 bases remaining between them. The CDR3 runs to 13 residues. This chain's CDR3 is CASSPSIPGEQYF. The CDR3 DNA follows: TGTGCCAGCAGTCCCTCCATTCCGGGCGAGCAGTACTTC.

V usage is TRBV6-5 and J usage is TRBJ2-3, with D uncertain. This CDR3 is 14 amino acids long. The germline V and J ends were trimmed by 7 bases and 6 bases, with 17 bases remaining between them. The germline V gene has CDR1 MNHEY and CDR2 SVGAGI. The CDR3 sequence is CASTWAPTADTQYF. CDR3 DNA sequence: TGTGCCAGCACCTGGGCGCCTACCGCTGATACGCAGTATTTT.

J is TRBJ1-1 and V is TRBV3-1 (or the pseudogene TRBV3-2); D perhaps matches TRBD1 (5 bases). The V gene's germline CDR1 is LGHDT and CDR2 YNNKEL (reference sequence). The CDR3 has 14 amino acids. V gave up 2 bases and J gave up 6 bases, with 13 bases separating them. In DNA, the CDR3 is TGTGCCAGCAGCCAAAGGGACTTGGGGGCTGAAGCTTTCTTT. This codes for CASSQRDLGAEAFF.

DNA for the CDR3: TGTGCCAGCAGGACCGGGACTAGCGGGAGGCCAGAGACCCAGTACTTC. Amino acid sequence: CASRTGTSGRPETQYF. The rearrangement uses TRBV28 and TRBJ2-5; 15 nucleotides agree with TRBD2. CDR1 MDHEN and CDR2 SYDVKM come from the germline V gene. The J segment lost 4 bases and the V segment lost 6 bases, leaving 6 bases of the junction unmatched. CDR3 length equals 16 residues.

The CDR3 protein is CASSPGGLETQYF. For the CDR3, the DNA is TGTGCCAGCAGCCCGGGGGGGCTGGAGACCCAGTACTTC. V and J are TRBV7-9 and TRBJ2-5; the match to TRBD2 covers 8 bases. Germline V gene lookup returns CDR1 SEHNR and CDR2 FQNEAQ (reference sequence). The CDR3 is 13 amino acids. Trimming at V came to 5 bases and at J to 5 bases, leaving 4 bases not matched to a gene.

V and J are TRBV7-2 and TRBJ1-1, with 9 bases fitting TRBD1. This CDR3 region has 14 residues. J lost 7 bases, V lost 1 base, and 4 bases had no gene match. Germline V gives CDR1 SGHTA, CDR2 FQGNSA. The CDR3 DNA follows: TGTGCCAGCAGCTTAGTAACGGACAGGGGTGAAGCTTTCTTT. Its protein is CASSLVTDRGEAFF.

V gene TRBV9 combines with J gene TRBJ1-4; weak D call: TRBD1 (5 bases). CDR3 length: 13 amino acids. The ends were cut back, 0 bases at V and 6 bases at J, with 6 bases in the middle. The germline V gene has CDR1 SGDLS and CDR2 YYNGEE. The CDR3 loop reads CASSVDRYEKLFF. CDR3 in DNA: TGTGCCAGCAGCGTAGACAGGTATGAAAAACTGTTTTTT.

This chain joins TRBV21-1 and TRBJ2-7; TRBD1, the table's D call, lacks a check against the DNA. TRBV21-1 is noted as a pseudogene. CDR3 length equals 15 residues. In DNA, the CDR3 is TGTGCCAGCAGCAAAAGGGGTCCCAGTTCCTACGAGCAGTACTTC. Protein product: CASSKRGPSSYEQYF.

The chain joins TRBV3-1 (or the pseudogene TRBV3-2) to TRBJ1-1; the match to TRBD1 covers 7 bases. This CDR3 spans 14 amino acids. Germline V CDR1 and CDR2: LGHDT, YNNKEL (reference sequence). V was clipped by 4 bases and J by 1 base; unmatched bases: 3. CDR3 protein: CASSPGTENTEAFF. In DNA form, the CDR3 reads TGTGCCAGCAGCCCGGGGACAGAGAACACTGAAGCTTTCTTT.

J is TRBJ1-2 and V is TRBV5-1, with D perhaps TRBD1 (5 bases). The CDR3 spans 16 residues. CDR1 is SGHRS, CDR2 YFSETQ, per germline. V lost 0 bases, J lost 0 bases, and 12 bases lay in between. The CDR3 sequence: CASSLGQFHANYGYTF. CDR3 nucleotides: TGCGCCAGCAGCTTGGGACAGTTTCATGCTAACTATGGCTACACCTTC.

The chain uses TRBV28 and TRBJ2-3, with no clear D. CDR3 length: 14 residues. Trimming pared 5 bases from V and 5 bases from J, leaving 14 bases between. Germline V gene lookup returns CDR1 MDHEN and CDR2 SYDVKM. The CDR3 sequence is CASSRTTTRDTQYF. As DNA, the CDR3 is TGTGCCAGCAGTCGCACTACGACCAGAGATACGCAGTATTTT.

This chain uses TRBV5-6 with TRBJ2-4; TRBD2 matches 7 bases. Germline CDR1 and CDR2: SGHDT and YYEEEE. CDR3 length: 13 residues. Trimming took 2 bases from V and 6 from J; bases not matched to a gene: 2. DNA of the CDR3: TGTGCCAGCAGCTTATCGGGGGGAAACATTCAGTACTTC. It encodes CASSLSGGNIQYF.

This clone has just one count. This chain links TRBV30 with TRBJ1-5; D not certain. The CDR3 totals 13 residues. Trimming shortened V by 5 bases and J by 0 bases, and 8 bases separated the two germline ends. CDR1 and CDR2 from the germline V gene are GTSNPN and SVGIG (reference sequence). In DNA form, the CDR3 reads TGTGCCTGGCAGAAAGATAGCAATCAGCCCCAGCATTTT. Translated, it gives CAWQKDSNQPQHF.

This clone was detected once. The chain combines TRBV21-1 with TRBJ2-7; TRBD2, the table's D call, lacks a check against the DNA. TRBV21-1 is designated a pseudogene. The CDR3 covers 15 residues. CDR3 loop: CASISSSERSYEQYF. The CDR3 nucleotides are TGTGCCAGCATCTCTTCAAGTGAGAGATCCTACGAGCAGTACTTC.

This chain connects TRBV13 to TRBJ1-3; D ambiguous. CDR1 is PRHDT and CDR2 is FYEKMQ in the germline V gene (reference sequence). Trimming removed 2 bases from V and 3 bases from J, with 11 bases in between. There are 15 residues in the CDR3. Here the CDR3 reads CASSLNQVFGNTIYF. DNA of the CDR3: TGTGCCAGCAGCTTAAATCAGGTTTTTGGAAACACCATATATTTT.

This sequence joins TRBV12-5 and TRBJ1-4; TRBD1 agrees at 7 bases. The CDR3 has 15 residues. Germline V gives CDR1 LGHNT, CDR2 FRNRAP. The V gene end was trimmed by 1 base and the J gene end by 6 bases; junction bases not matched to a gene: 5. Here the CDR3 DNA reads TGTGCTAGTGGTTTGGGGGGAGGACAGGATGAAAAACTGTTTTTT. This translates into CASGLGGGQDEKLFF. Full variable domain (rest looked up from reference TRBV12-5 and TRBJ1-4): DARVTQTPRHKVTEMGQEVTMRCQPILGHNTVFWYRQTMMQGLELLAYFRNRAPLDDSGMPKDRFSAEMPDATLATLKIQPSEPRDSAVYFCASGLGGGQDEKLFFGSGTQLSVL.

As DNA, the CDR3 is TGTGCCAGCAGCCAAGAAAGGGCAGGGCAATCCTACGAGCAGTACTTC. Encoded protein: CASSQERAGQSYEQYF. J is TRBJ2-7 and V is TRBV14; a weak D match, TRBD1 (5 bases). CDR1 and CDR2 from the germline V gene are SGHDN and FVKESK. Trimming took off 0 bases at V and 1 base at J, with 13 bases between the two ends. The CDR3 covers 16 residues. The full variable domain, completed using reference TRBV14 and TRBJ2-7, is EAGVTQFPSHSVIEKGQTVTLRCDPISGHDNLYWYRRVMGKEIKFLLHFVKESKQDESGMPNNRFLAERTGGTYSTLKVQPAELEDSGVYFCASSQERAGQSYEQYFGPGTRLTVT.

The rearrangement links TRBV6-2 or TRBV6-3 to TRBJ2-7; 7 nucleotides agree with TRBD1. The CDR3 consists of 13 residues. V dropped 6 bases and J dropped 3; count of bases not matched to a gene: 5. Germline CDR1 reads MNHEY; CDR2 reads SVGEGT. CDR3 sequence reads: CASSPGQYYEQYF. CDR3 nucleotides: TGTGCCAGCAGCCCGGGACAGTACTACGAGCAGTACTTC.

CDR3 DNA: TGTGCCAGCAGCCCAGTGGGGACTAGCGGGGCCTACAATGAGCAGTTCTTC. Its protein product is CASSPVGTSGAYNEQFF. The chain is built from TRBV7-2 and TRBJ2-1, with 13 bases identical to TRBD2. The CDR3 contains 17 residues. Germline V gene sequence: CDR1 SGHTA, CDR2 FQGNSA. The V gene end was trimmed by 5 bases and the J gene end by 2 bases; junction bases not matched to a gene: 6.

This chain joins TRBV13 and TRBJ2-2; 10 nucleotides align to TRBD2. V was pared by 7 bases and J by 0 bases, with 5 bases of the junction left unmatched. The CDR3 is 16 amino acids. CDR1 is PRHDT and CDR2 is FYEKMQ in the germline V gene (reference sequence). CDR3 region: CASNQLAGPNTGELFF. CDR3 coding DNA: TGTGCCAGCAACCAACTAGCGGGACCGAACACCGGGGAGCTGTTTTTT. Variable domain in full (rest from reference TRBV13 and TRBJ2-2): AAGVIQSPRHLIKEKRETATLKCYPIPRHDTVYWYQQGPGQDPQFLISFYEKMQSDKGSIPDRFSAQQFSDYHSELNMSSLELGDSALYFCASNQLAGPNTGELFFGEGSRLTVL.

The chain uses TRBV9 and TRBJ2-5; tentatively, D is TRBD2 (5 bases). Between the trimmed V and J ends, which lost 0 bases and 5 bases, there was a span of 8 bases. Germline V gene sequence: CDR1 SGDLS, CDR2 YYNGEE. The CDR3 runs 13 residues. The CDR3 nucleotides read TGTGCCAGCAGCGTAGAGAGAGGGGAGACCCAGTACTTC. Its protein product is CASSVERGETQYF.

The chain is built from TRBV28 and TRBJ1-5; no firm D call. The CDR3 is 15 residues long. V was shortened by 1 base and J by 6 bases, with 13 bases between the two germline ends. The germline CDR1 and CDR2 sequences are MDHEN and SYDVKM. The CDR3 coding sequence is TGTGCCAGCAGTTTATCAGAGACACGTGGTCAGCCCCAGCATTTT. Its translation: CASSLSETRGQPQHF.